This T cell receptor beta chain was captured by sequencing in a study of vaccination effects on CD4 cells after COVID-19 (dated 2022 in TCRdb). With respect to the entire study: Each participant got two doses of an mRNA SARS-CoV-2 vaccine, either BNT162b2 or mRNA-1273. A total of more than 8 COVID-19 convalescent patients and a few SARS-CoV-2-naive healthy vaccine recipients were included in the full study. Pre-vaccine samples were collected from a couple of convalescent patients 16 days and one week before the first dose, corresponding to 142 and 148 days after COVID-19 diagnosis. Cultures from other donors in the study were sequenced with the Oncomine TCR Beta short-read assay on an Illumina iSeq 100. The study compared SARS-CoV-2 spike-specific CD4+ TCR repertoires before and after mRNA vaccination in COVID-19 convalescent patients and infection-naive vaccine recipients.

Receptor libraries were prepared by the immunoSEQ multiplex PCR assay. DNA from the cultured, isolated CD4+ T cells was subjected to TCR beta CDR3 sequencing. As for how the authors treated the data: Non-productive TCR sequences were removed, reads were trimmed to the CDR3 region, and CDR3s of at least 7 amino acids were retained. Antigen-specific clonotypes were identified using the MANAFEST web app by comparison of expansion in peptide wells against reference cultures. To be called positive, a clone needed expansion at FDR<0.05 compared with the reference and with all other wells, an odds ratio greater than 5, and a frequency greater than 0.1% in two replicate wells. Clonotypes significantly expanded in SARS-CoV-2 spike wells and in at least one common cold coronavirus spike condition were defined as cross-reactive. CDR3 similarity was assessed by Levenshtein distance using the stringdist R package, and unrooted trees were constructed with ape in R 3.6.1. TCRdb took this table from immuneACCESS and kept in-frame rearrangements with V and J called. Such tables lack part of the clones; where checked against another copy, unresolved V genes explain under half of the gap, and the rest is unexplained. That table supplies the V and J calls and clone size; D and trimming were determined from the DNA. This sample holds 24,000 or so clones; 60% to 80% were observed only once. The ten largest clones capture 15% to 20% of the sample.

Trimmed from V: 5 bases; trimmed from J: 8 bases; junction bases lacking a gene match: 17. Taken from the germline V gene, the CDR1 and CDR2 loops are SGHAT and FQNNGV. The CDR3 runs 17 amino acids, cysteine and phenylalanine included. The DNA shown is the 51-base CDR3, in frame from base 1. Overall study results and their limits: Only a small number of convalescent patients were included, and no early post-infection timepoints were available, which limited the study. Marked clonal contraction was observed in both infection-induced and vaccine-induced clones at late post-vaccination timepoints, consistent with waning T cell responses. In convalescent patients, the post-vaccine spike-reactive repertoire consisted mainly of new vaccine-induced clones, largely distinct from infection-induced clones.

To identify antigen-specific CD4+ T cell clonotypes by their expansion, the ViraFEST assay first stimulated PBMC with viral peptide pools and then applied TCR sequencing. After around 10 days of culture, CD4+ T cells were isolated with the EasySep CD4+ T cell isolation kit. PCR-confirmed SARS-CoV-2 infection had occurred in convalescent patients between March and December 2020, before the Alpha, Beta and Delta variants emerged in the United States. Over 1.5 million PBMC per well were cultured with 10 ug/ml peptides in IMDM containing around 5% human AB serum, about 9.7 IU/ml IL-2 and gentamicin. On days 3 and 7, half of the culture medium was replaced with fresh IL-2-containing medium. Each peptide stimulation condition was cultured in triplicate wells unless otherwise noted. Using Ficoll-Paque Plus gradient centrifugation, PBMC were separated from whole blood and then either used fresh or cryopreserved at -140C. The spike proteins of SARS-CoV-2 and of the common cold coronaviruses HCoV-NL63, HCoV-OC43 and HCoV-229E were spanned by overlapping peptide pools. Genomic DNA was extracted from cultured CD4+ T cells with the QIAamp micro DNA kit.

Of note for this clone: Its antigen remains undetermined. The record has no base qualities; no much larger clone is one base away.

The rearranged segments are TRBV11-2 and TRBJ1-2, and TRBD1 matches 10 of the central bases. This TCR came from a human donor who had a prior SARS-CoV-2 infection. The sample was CD4+ T cells from PBMCs cultured with HCoV-NL63 spike peptides, taken before COVID-19 vaccination. The sample's cell subset or site label, decoded: HCoV-NL63 spike overlapping peptide pool stimulation. The CDR3 protein: CASSPISRDRGVPGYTF. Here is the DNA: TGTGCCAGCAGCCCTATAAGCCGGGACAGGGGCGTTCCAGGCTACACCTTC.